The 22 T cell receptor beta chains presented below share a single source sample, sequenced in a study of post-analysis software for immune sequencing data (dated by TCRdb to between 2014 and 2017). Their antigen targets remain unknown. The library was built by means of PCR. TCRdb lists the instrument as Illumina HiSeq 2500. To reduce PCR and sequencing biases, unique molecular identifiers were incorporated into the TCR beta cDNA libraries. TCRdb reworked the public reads: Q25 trimming with fastp, MiXCR clone assembly, productive beta chains retained. Entries that share a CDR3 protein sequence are merged under the most common genes and DNA. The table for this sample lists about 430,000 distinct CDR3 sequences; 30% to 45% of them were counted only once. Under 9% of the sample is in the top ten clones. Overall results and qualifications from the work: Significantly higher frequencies in patients than in controls were found for about five TRBV segments, including TRBV5-6, TRBV5-1 and TRBV20-1.

Sequenced input: blood. These receptors all come from a girl under 10 years old with multiple sclerosis.

The CDR3 coding sequence is TGCGCCAGCAGCACCTATCCGGGACCGCCCACGGGGGAGCAGTACTTC. It codes for CASSTYPGPPTGEQYF. The rearrangement uses TRBV4-1 and TRBJ2-5; D may be TRBD2 (6 bases). The V gene lost 5 bases and the J gene lost 11 bases, with 27 bases spanning the gap. This CDR3 is built from 16 residues. In germline, CDR1 is MGHRA, CDR2 YSYEKL.

The chain uses TRBV19 and TRBJ1-6, with D possibly TRBD1 on 6 matching bases. V was pared by 3 bases and J by 6 bases, with 12 bases between. The germline gives CDR1 LNHDA, CDR2 SQIVND (reference sequence). The CDR3 extends over 15 amino acids. CDR3 sequence (DNA): TGTGCCAGTAGTATCGGGCCAGGGGCTAATTCACCCCTCCACTTT. Its protein product is CASSIGPGANSPLHF. Full variable domain (rest looked up from reference TRBV19 and TRBJ1-6): DGGITQSPKYLFRKEGQNVTLSCEQNLNHDAMYWYRQDPGQGLRLIYYSQIVNDFQKGDIAEGYSVSREKKESFPLTVTSAQKNPTAFYLCASSIGPGANSPLHFGNGTRLTVT.

This chain uses TRBV6-5 with TRBJ1-2; D call uncertain. Germline V lookup: CDR1 MNHEY, CDR2 SVGAGI. V was cut by 0 bases and J by 8 bases, with 10 bases left in between. This CDR3 contains 13 residues. Here the CDR3 reads CASSYSGTWGYTF. The CDR3 DNA sequence: TGTGCCAGCAGTTACTCGGGCACATGGGGCTACACCTTC.

In nucleotides, the CDR3 is TGTGCCAGCAGCGCGACTAGCGAACAAGAGACCCAGTACTTC. It codes for CASSATSEQETQYF. The rearrangement links TRBV7-6 to TRBJ2-5; 8 bases fit TRBD2. The CDR3 is 14 amino acids. With V trimmed by 5 bases and J by 2 bases, 4 bases remained unmatched. The germline V gene encodes CDR1 SGHVS and CDR2 FNYEAQ. The entire variable domain, with the rest obtained from reference TRBV7-6 and TRBJ2-5, is as follows: GAGVSQSPRYKVTKRGQDVALRCDPISGHVSLYWYRQALGQGPEFLTYFNYEAQQDKSGLPNDRFSAERPEGSISTLTIQRTEQRDSAMYRCASSATSEQETQYFGPGTRLLVL.

This rearrangement joins TRBV10-1 to TRBJ2-7; D may match TRBD1 or TRBD2 (5 bases each). CDR3 length: 14 amino acids. Germline CDR1 reads WNHNN; CDR2 reads SYGVQD (reference sequence). Trimming removed 3 bases from V and 2 bases from J, with 11 bases in between. The CDR3 here is CASSDEGSTYEQYF. The CDR3 coding sequence is TGCGCCAGCAGTGATGAGGGGTCCACCTACGAGCAGTACTTC.

The V and J genes are TRBV7-2 and TRBJ2-1; 7 bases are a match to TRBD1. The length of the CDR3 is 11 residues. Germline CDR1 and CDR2: SGHTA and FQGNSA. V lost 8 bases, J lost 12 bases, and 7 bases stayed unmatched. Written as DNA, the CDR3 is TGTGCCAGCGGGTACAGGGGTGCGCAGTTCTTC. Translated: CASGYRGAQFF.

This chain connects TRBV7-9 to TRBJ1-6; possibly TRBD1 for D (5 bases). The CDR3 is made up of 14 amino acids. Trimming took off 1 base at V and 11 bases at J, with 12 bases between the two ends. In germline, CDR1 is SEHNR, CDR2 FQNEAQ (reference sequence). The CDR3 region has the DNA TGTGCCAGCAGCTTAGTAGTCCAGGGAGCACCCCTCCACTTT. Translating it yields CASSLVVQGAPLHF.

In its sample, this clonotype was seen many times. This CDR3 reads CASSWERETEAFF. The CDR3 coding sequence is TGCGCCAGCAGCTGGGAAAGAGAGACTGAAGCTTTCTTT. This sequence joins TRBV5-1 and TRBJ1-1; D is uncertain. Trimming took off 3 bases at V and 5 bases at J, with 11 bases between the two ends. The length of the CDR3 is 13 residues. Germline CDR1 is SGHRS and CDR2 is YFSETQ.

The chain couples TRBV6-6 to TRBJ2-3, with no clear D. V dropped 6 bases and J dropped 5 bases, with 12 bases sitting between them. The CDR3 consists of 13 residues. Germline V CDR1 and CDR2: MNHNY, SVGAGI (reference sequence). CDR3: CASRHDRLDTQYF. The CDR3 region has the DNA TGTGCCAGCAGGCACGACCGATTAGATACGCAGTATTTT.

The rearrangement links TRBV7-2 to TRBJ2-1, with 10 bases fitting TRBD2. Losses at the gene ends were 6 bases for V and 7 bases for J; bases not matched to a gene: 6. Germline CDR1 reads SGHTA; CDR2 reads FQGNSA. The length of the CDR3 is 14 residues. The CDR3 nucleotides read TGTACCAGCAGGGTCCGACTAGCGGGTAATGAGCAGTTCTTC. Translated, it gives CTSRVRLAGNEQFF.

V usage is TRBV7-9 and J usage is TRBJ2-5, with a tentative D call TRBD2 (5 bases). V was trimmed by 5 bases and J by 2 bases, leaving 12 bases between them. Per germline, CDR1 SEHNR and CDR2 FQNEAQ (reference sequence). There are 14 residues in the CDR3. The CDR3 sequence: CASSADGGQETQYF. The CDR3 bases are TGTGCCAGCAGCGCCGACGGCGGGCAAGAGACCCAGTACTTC.

This clonotype has more than one count but fewer than ten. V is TRBV20-1 and J is TRBJ2-1; D gene unclear. This CDR3 region has 13 residues. CDR1 is DFQATT and CDR2 is SNEGSKA in the germline V gene (reference sequence). Between the trimmed V and J ends, which lost 3 bases and 6 bases, there was a span of 12 bases. The CDR3 DNA sequence: TGCAGTGCTAGGCCCCAAAATGGCAATGAGCAGTTCTTC. This codes for CSARPQNGNEQFF.

This chain joins TRBV20-1 and TRBJ2-1; D remains ambiguous. CDR1 and CDR2 (germline): DFQATT, SNEGSKA (reference sequence). The CDR3 spans 10 residues. V lost 5 bases to trimming and J lost 6 bases, with 5 bases between them. The CDR3 protein is CSAYGNEQFF. CDR3 nucleotides: TGCAGTGCTTACGGCAATGAGCAGTTCTTC.

This chain connects TRBV7-9 to TRBJ2-5, with D tentatively TRBD1 (6 bases). From germline, CDR1 is SEHNR and CDR2 FQNEAQ (reference sequence). Deletions cut 5 bases from V and 11 bases from J, with 21 bases between. The CDR3 sequence is 14 residues long. The DNA of the CDR3 is TGTGCCAGCAGCGTATCAGGGGCCGACTACAAGCAGTACTTC. Protein sequence: CASSVSGADYKQYF.

The chain links TRBV20-1 to TRBJ2-1; 7 bases fit TRBD1. V shed 3 bases and J 1 base; nucleotides not matched to a gene: 15. CDR3 length: 18 residues. CDR1 is DFQATT, CDR2 SNEGSKA, per germline (reference sequence). CDR3 protein: CSARDYLSGTASYNEQFF. The CDR3 region has the DNA TGCAGTGCTAGGGATTACCTCTCCGGGACAGCTTCCTACAATGAGCAGTTCTTC.

This clonotype was observed a few times. The chain is built from TRBV7-8 and TRBJ2-7, with 11 bases fitting TRBD1. CDR1 and CDR2 (germline): SGHVS, FQNEAQ. V dropped 1 base and J dropped 6; count of bases not matched to a gene: 5. This CDR3 has 15 residues. In nucleotides, the CDR3 is TGTGCCAGCAGCTTAGTAGGGGGGACAGGGGGCGAGCAGTACTTC. Translation gives CASSLVGGTGGEQYF.

DNA of the CDR3: TGTGCTGTCTCCGGTAATGAAAAACTGTTTTTT. It specifies CAVSGNEKLFF. The genes are TRBV7-9 and TRBJ1-4; D gene uncertain. Germline V gene data show CDR1 as SEHNR and CDR2 as FQNEAQ (reference sequence). The CDR3 length is 11 residues.

This clonotype turned up a few times. J is TRBJ2-7 and V is TRBV4-2; no clear D gene. The CDR3 loop spans 13 amino acids. Trimming stripped 0 bases from V and 2 bases from J, with 5 bases between. Germline values: CDR1 LGHNA, CDR2 YNFKEQ. The chain's CDR3 is CASSQESTYEQYF. CDR3 bases: TGTGCCAGCAGCCAAGAGTCGACCTACGAGCAGTACTTC.

In this sample, this clonotype turned up a few times. The rearrangement joins TRBV20-1 to TRBJ2-1; D might be TRBD2 (6 bases). Germline V lookup: CDR1 DFQATT, CDR2 SNEGSKA (reference sequence). Trimming took 2 bases from V and 0 from J, leaving 11 bases between them. The CDR3 is made up of 15 amino acids. CDR3 bases: TGCAGTGCTAGAACTAGCCTAAGCTCCTACAATGAGCAGTTCTTC. Translating gives CSARTSLSSYNEQFF.

The chain employs TRBV20-1 and TRBJ2-1, with 7 bases fitting TRBD2. This CDR3 has 14 residues. The germline V gene encodes CDR1 DFQATT and CDR2 SNEGSKA (reference sequence). The junction had 4 bases not matched to a gene; V was cut back by 0 bases and J by 5 bases. The CDR3 DNA follows: TGCAGTGCTAGAGAGGGGGGGGGTAACAATGAGCAGTTCTTC. The encoded protein is CSAREGGGNNEQFF.

V is TRBV25-1 and J is TRBJ2-7; perhaps TRBD1 as D (6 bases). V was cut by 6 bases and J by 3 bases, with 12 bases left in between. The CDR3 has 13 residues. Germline CDR1 and CDR2: MGHDK and SYGVNS. CDR3 DNA: TGTGCCAGCAGATCAGGGGTGGGCTACGAGCAGTACTTC. Its translation: CASRSGVGYEQYF.

J is TRBJ2-7 and V is TRBV28; no clear D. CDR1 and CDR2 from the germline V gene are MDHEN and SYDVKM. Trimming shortened V by 3 bases and J by 3 bases, and 15 bases separated the two germline ends. This CDR3 is 15 amino acids long. CDR3 in amino acids: CASSLTVEVGYEQYF. The CDR3 bases are TGTGCCAGCAGTTTGACCGTAGAGGTAGGCTACGAGCAGTACTTC.